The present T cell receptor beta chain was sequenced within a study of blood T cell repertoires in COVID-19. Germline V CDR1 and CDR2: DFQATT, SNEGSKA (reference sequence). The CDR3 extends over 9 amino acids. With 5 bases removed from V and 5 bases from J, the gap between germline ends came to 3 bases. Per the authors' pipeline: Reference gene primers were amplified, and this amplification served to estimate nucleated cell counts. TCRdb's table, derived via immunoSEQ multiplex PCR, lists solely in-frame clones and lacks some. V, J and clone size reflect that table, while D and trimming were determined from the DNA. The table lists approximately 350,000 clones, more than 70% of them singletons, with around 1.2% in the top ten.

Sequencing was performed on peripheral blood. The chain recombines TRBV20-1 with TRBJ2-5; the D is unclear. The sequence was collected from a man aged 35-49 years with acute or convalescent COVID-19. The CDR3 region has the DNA TGCAGTGCTCTCGAGACCCAGTACTTC. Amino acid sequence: CSALETQYF.